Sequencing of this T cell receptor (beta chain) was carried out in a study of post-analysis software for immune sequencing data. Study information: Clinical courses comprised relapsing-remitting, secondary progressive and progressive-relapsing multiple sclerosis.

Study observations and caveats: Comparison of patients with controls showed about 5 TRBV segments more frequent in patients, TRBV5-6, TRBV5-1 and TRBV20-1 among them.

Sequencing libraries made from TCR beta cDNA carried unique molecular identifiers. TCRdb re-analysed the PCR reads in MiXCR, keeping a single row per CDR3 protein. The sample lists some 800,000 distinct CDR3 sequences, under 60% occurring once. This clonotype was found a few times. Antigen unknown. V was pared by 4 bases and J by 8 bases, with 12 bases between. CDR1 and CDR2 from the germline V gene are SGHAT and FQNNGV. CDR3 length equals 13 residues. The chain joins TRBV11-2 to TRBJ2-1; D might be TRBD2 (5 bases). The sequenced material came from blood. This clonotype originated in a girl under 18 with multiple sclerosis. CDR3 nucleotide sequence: TGTGCCAGCAGCTCAAGCGTCGGGGATGAGCAGTTCTTC. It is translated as CASSSSVGDEQFF.